The subject of this entry is one T cell receptor beta chain. This CDR3 region has 17 residues. Germline CDR1 and CDR2: MDHEN and SYDVKM. Trimming took 6 bases from V and 1 from J, leaving 21 bases between them. The primer mix had 60 Vbeta and 13 Jbeta primers. Here immunoSEQ multiplex PCR was the method, and the copy in TCRdb shows in-frame clones only, minus some. Altogether 110,000 to 150,000 clones are present, roughly two thirds being singletons, with the ten largest covering approximately 15%. The data derive from a study of cytomegalovirus exposure and HLA in healthy donors. J is TRBJ1-1 and V is TRBV28; unclear D gene. The TCR originated in a human donor in good health. The sequenced sample was PBMCs. The chain's CDR3 is CASSSTTRGGSNTEAFF. The CDR3 DNA is TGTGCCAGCAGCTCTACCACCCGAGGTGGCTCGAACACTGAAGCTTTCTTT.